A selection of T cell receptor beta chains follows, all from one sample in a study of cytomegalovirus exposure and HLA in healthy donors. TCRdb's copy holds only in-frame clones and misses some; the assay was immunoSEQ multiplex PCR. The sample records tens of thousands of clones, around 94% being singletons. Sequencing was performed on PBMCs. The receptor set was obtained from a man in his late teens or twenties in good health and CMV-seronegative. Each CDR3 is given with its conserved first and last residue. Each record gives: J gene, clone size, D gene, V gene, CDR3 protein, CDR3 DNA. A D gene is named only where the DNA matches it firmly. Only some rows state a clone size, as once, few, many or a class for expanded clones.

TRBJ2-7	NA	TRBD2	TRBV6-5	CASSGLAGRYEQYF	TGTGCCAGCAGTGGACTAGCTGGAAGGTACGAGCAGTACTTC
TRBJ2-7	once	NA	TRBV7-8	CASSLSDRSYEQYF	TGTGCCAGCAGCTTATCCGACAGATCCTACGAGCAGTACTTC
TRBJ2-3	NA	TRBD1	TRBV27	CASSLSGIRTGPNDTQYF	TGTGCCAGCAGTTTATCGGGGATTCGGACAGGGCCCAACGATACGCAGTATTTT
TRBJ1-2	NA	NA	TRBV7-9	CASSSLGRSYTF	TGTGCCAGCAGCTCCCTCGGAAGGAGTTACACCTTC
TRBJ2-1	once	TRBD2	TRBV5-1	CASSLAGASGEPEQFF	TGCGCCAGCAGCTTGGCCGGAGCTAGCGGAGAACCTGAGCAGTTCTTC
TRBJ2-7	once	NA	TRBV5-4	CASSLRGLASYEQYF	TGTGCCAGCAGCTTGAGGGGGCTAGCGTCCTACGAGCAGTACTTC
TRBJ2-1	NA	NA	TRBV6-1	CARNRHYNEQFF	TGTGCCAGAAATAGACACTACAATGAGCAGTTCTTC
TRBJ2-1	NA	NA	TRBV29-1	CSVAKGGGVGEQFF	TGCAGCGTTGCTAAAGGGGGCGGGGTGGGTGAGCAGTTCTTC
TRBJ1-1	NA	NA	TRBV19	CASRSGMNTEAFF	TGTGCCAGTCGGTCCGGGATGAACACTGAAGCTTTCTTT
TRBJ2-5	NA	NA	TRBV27	CASSSRGLQETQYF	TGTGCCAGCAGTTCGCGGGGCCTGCAAGAGACCCAGTACTTC
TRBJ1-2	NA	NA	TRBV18	CASSPAGVPNYGYTF	TGTGCCAGCTCACCCGCAGGGGTCCCTAACTATGGCTACACCTTC
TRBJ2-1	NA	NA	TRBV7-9	CASSLALSEIYNEQFF	TGTGCCAGCAGCTTAGCACTATCAGAGATCTACAATGAGCAGTTCTTC
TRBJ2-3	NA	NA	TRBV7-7	CASSFSQGPADTQYF	TGTGCCAGCAGCTTTAGCCAGGGCCCCGCAGATACGCAGTATTTT
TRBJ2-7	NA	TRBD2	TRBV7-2	CASSSIREGSEQYF	TGTGCCAGCAGCTCTATACGGGAGGGGTCCGAGCAGTACTTC
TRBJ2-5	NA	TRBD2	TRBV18	CASSPNRLAVFQETQYF	TGTGCCAGCTCACCCAACCGACTAGCGGTGTTCCAAGAGACCCAGTACTTC
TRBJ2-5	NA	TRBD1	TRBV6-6	CASRPLQGVQETQYF	TGTGCCAGCAGACCCCTACAGGGGGTCCAAGAGACCCAGTACTTC
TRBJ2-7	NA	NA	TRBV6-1	CASSGQDLPYEQYF	TGTGCCAGCAGTGGACAGGATCTTCCCTACGAGCAGTACTTC
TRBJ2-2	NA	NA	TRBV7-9	CASRYWRREVTGELFF	TGTGCCAGCAGATATTGGAGGAGGGAAGTTACCGGGGAGCTGTTTTTT
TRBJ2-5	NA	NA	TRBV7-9	CASSLLRAHAETQYF	TGTGCCAGCAGCTTACTCAGGGCACATGCAGAGACCCAGTACTTC
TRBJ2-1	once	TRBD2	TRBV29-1	CSAGGRLAGDYEQFF	TGCAGCGCTGGGGGACGACTAGCGGGAGACTATGAGCAGTTCTTC
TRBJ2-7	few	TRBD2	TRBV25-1	CASSESERAGPYEQYF	TGTGCCAGCAGTGAATCAGAGAGAGCGGGACCTTACGAGCAGTACTTC
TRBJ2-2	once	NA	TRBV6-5	CASRARSTGELFF	TGTGCCAGCAGGGCAAGGAGCACCGGGGAGCTGTTTTTT
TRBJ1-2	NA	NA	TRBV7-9	CASSLNPQGLGGYTF	TGTGCCAGCAGCTTAAACCCCCAGGGCTTGGGCGGCTACACCTTC
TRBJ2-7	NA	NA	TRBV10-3	CAISESQSKDHEQYF	TGTGCCATCAGTGAGTCACAGTCCAAAGACCACGAGCAGTACTTC
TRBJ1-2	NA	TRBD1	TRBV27	CASSLISGTGNYGYTF	TGTGCCAGCAGTTTAATTTCCGGGACAGGGAACTATGGCTACACCTTC
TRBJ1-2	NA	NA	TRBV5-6	CASSLASGYSYTF	TGTGCCAGCAGCTTGGCCTCGGGATACAGCTACACCTTC
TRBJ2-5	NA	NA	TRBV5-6	CASSTVGVIQETQYF	TGTGCCAGCAGCACGGTAGGAGTCATCCAAGAGACCCAGTACTTC
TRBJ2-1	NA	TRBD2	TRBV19	CASSIALAGGPMSYNEQFF	TGTGCCAGTAGTATAGCGCTAGCGGGAGGGCCAATGTCCTACAATGAGCAGTTCTTC
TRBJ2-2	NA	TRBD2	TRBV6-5	CASSRGRTGELFF	TGTGCCAGCAGCCGCGGGAGAACCGGGGAGCTGTTTTTT
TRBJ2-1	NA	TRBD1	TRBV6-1	CASSDLVYTGGSYNEQFF	TGTGCCAGCAGTGATCTGGTCTATACAGGGGGCTCCTACAATGAGCAGTTCTTC
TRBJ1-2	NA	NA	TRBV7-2	CASSLAGTGRAAGYTF	TGTGCCAGCAGCTTAGCAGGAACTGGCAGGGCGGCTGGCTACACCTTC
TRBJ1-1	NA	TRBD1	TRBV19	CASSSRQGLWAFF	TGTGCCAGTAGTTCAAGACAGGGCTTATGGGCTTTCTTT
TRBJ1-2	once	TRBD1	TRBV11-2	CASSPRQGHYGYTF	TGTGCCAGCAGCCCCCGACAGGGACACTATGGCTACACCTTC
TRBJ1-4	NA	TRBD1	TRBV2	CASRRITGGAGSTNEKLFF	TGTGCCAGCAGGAGAATAACAGGGGGCGCGGGATCGACTAATGAAAAACTGTTTTTT
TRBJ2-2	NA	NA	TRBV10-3	CAISGEVTSSTNTGELFF	TGTGCCATCAGTGGCGAGGTGACTTCAAGCACGAACACCGGGGAGCTGTTTTTT
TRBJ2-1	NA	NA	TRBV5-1	CASSLLTGSYNEQFF	TGCGCCAGCAGCTTGCTGACGGGCTCCTACAATGAGCAGTTCTTC
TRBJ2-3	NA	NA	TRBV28	CASSLGDMSTDTQYF	TGTGCCAGCAGTCTAGGGGACATGAGTACAGATACGCAGTATTTT
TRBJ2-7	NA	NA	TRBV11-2	CASSLEAASSEQYF	TGTGCCAGCAGCTTAGAAGCCGCCTCGAGCGAGCAGTACTTC
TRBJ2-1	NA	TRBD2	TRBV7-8	CASSPVGLAGGDEQFF	TGTGCCAGCAGCCCAGTGGGACTAGCGGGTGGTGATGAGCAGTTCTTC
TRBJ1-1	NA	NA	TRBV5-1	CASGSNPGNTEAFF	TGCGCCAGCGGATCGAACCCGGGGAACACTGAAGCTTTCTTT
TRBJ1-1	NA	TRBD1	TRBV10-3	CAITSGGTEAFF	TGTGCCATCACCTCAGGGGGGACTGAAGCTTTCTTT
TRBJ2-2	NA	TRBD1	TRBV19	CASRIDRDHTGELFF	TGTGCCAGTCGAATTGACAGGGACCACACCGGGGAGCTGTTTTTT
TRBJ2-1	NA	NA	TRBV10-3	CAIRDSGDEQFF	TGTGCCATCAGGGACTCCGGGGATGAGCAGTTCTTC
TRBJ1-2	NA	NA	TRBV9	CASSVDGEGYGYTF	TGTGCCAGCAGCGTAGATGGGGAGGGCTATGGCTACACCTTC
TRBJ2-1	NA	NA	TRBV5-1	CASTQAGGSYNEQFF	TGCGCCAGCACTCAAGCTGGCGGGTCCTACAATGAGCAGTTCTTC
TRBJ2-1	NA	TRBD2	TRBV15	CATSTGVRREGRSEQFF	TGTGCCACCAGCACAGGGGTGAGGCGGGAGGGCCGGAGTGAGCAGTTCTTC
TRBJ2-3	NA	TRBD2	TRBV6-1	CATSGTSGGTQYF	TGTGCCACCTCCGGGACTAGCGGTGGCACGCAGTATTTT
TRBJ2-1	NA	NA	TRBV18	CASSLDRLGGNEQFF	TGTGCCAGCTCACTAGACAGACTCGGCGGCAATGAGCAGTTCTTC
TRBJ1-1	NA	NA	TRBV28	CASSRGQMNTEAFF	TGTGCCAGCAGTCGGGGTCAGATGAACACTGAAGCTTTCTTT
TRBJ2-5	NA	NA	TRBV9	CASSVGQRGETQYF	TGTGCCAGCAGCGTAGGACAGCGTGGGGAGACCCAGTACTTC
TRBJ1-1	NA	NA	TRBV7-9	CASSLGRGGAFF	TGTGCCAGCAGCTTAGGTCGCGGTGGAGCTTTCTTT
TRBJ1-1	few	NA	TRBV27	CASSLYGHTEAFF	TGTGCCAGCAGTTTATATGGCCACACTGAAGCTTTCTTT
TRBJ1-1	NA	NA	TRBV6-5	CASSQGLNTEAFF	TGTGCCAGCAGCCAGGGGCTGAACACTGAAGCTTTCTTT
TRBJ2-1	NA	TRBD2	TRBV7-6	CASSHIAGEPYNEQFF	TGTGCCAGCAGCCATATAGCGGGAGAGCCCTACAATGAGCAGTTCTTC